The 28 T cell receptor beta chains reported below all come from one sample, sequenced in a study of beta chain features in type 1 diabetes. Reverse transcription of all isolated RNA meant that expressed TCRB transcripts were sequenced. Sequencing used immunoSEQ multiplex PCR; TCRdb keeps in-frame clones, though not all of them. Of fewer than 350,000 clones listed, 7.5% to 9.5% were seen once; the top ten hold roughly 1%. The sequenced sample consisted of central memory CD4+ T cells from blood. The receptors originated from a young woman in good health.

This rearrangement joins TRBV29-1 to TRBJ1-2; D not resolved. The germline V gene encodes CDR1 SQVTM and CDR2 ANQGSEA. The CDR3 consists of 13 residues. V lost 0 bases and J 8 bases, leaving 13 bases between the germline ends. CDR3 region: CSVEDPGLIGYTF. The CDR3 coding sequence is TGCAGCGTTGAAGATCCCGGGCTGATCGGCTACACCTTC.

This clone was detected a few times. The rearrangement links TRBV29-1 to TRBJ2-3; 8 bases are a match to TRBD1. This CDR3 comprises 13 residues. Germline values: CDR1 SQVTM, CDR2 ANQGSEA. V lost 1 base, J lost 3 bases, and 0 bases stayed unmatched. Here the CDR3 DNA reads TGCAGCGTTGAAGGGACAGGGACAGATACGCAGTATTTT. This codes for CSVEGTGTDTQYF.

This clone was observed a few times. The chain recombines TRBV11-2 with TRBJ2-3, with 8 bases matching TRBD2. This CDR3 region has 17 residues. V was clipped by 4 bases and J by 5 bases; unmatched bases: 14. Germline CDR1 reads SGHAT; CDR2 reads FQNNGV. CDR3 DNA: TGTGCCAGCAGCTCCCTTTCCCGGGCGGGAGGTAGAGATACGCAGTATTTT. Translating gives CASSSLSRAGGRDTQYF.

The J gene is TRBJ2-3, the V gene TRBV19; TRBD1 agrees at 8 bases. This CDR3 has 13 residues. J lost 4 bases, V lost 9 bases, and 6 bases had no gene match. Germline V lookup: CDR1 LNHDA, CDR2 SQIVND (reference sequence). In DNA, the CDR3 is TGTGCCAGCCTTGACAGGGGCCCAGATACGCAGTATTTT. It specifies CASLDRGPDTQYF.

This clone was counted a few times. V and J are TRBV7-6 and TRBJ1-6, with 8 bases aligning to TRBD1. Germline values: CDR1 SGHVS, CDR2 FNYEAQ. V shed 5 bases, J shed 6 bases, and the junction held 12 bases outside the gene matches. The CDR3 length is 17 residues. The CDR3, as DNA: TGTGCCAGCAGCCGAATCCCCGGGACAGGCTCTAATTCACCCCTCCACTTT. It translates to CASSRIPGTGSNSPLHF. Drawing the rest from reference TRBV7-6 and TRBJ1-6, the complete variable domain is GAGVSQSPRYKVTKRGQDVALRCDPISGHVSLYWYRQALGQGPEFLTYFNYEAQQDKSGLPNDRFSAERPEGSISTLTIQRTEQRDSAMYRCASSRIPGTGSNSPLHFGNGTRLTVT.

In this sample, this clone turned up a few times. The J gene is TRBJ1-4, the V gene TRBV11-2; no firm D call. Germline V gene data show CDR1 as SGHAT and CDR2 as FQNNGV. There are 12 residues in the CDR3. With 7 bases removed from V and 7 bases from J, the gap between germline ends came to 10 bases. The CDR3 protein is CASKGSVEKLFF. CDR3 nucleotides: TGTGCCAGCAAGGGCAGTGTTGAAAAACTGTTTTTT.

The chain carries TRBV7-2 and TRBJ2-5; 10 bases fit TRBD2. Germline trimming cut 4 bases from V and 5 bases from J; bases unmatched to any gene: 13. This CDR3 spans 17 amino acids. Per the germline V gene, CDR1 is SGHTA and CDR2 is FQGNSA. DNA of the CDR3: TGTGCCAGCAGCTATTTAGCGGGGGGCACCCGTGGGGAGACCCAGTACTTC. Translated, it gives CASSYLAGGTRGETQYF.

The V call is TRBV13, the J call TRBJ2-1; tentatively, D is TRBD2 (6 bases). The V end lost 5 bases, the J end lost 0 bases, and 14 bases lay between the germline ends. From germline, CDR1 is PRHDT and CDR2 FYEKMQ (reference sequence). This CDR3 is 16 amino acids long. CDR3 DNA sequence: TGTGCCAGCAGCCCAGGCGGGGTAAGCTCCTACAATGAGCAGTTCTTC. Its translation: CASSPGGVSSYNEQFF.

This clone was counted a few times. This chain joins TRBV9 and TRBJ2-2, with 9 bases aligning to TRBD2. Germline assignment: CDR1 SGDLS and CDR2 YYNGEE. CDR3 length: 20 residues. Germline trimming cut 0 bases from V and 0 bases from J; bases unmatched to any gene: 12. The CDR3 is CASSVAGRAGGPANTGELFF. CDR3 DNA sequence: TGTGCCAGCAGCGTAGCTGGGAGAGCGGGGGGCCCCGCGAACACCGGGGAGCTGTTTTTT.

At least ten counts were recorded for this clone. V usage is TRBV27 and J usage is TRBJ1-1, with D possibly TRBD1 on 6 matching bases. There are 15 residues in the CDR3. Trimming removed 6 bases at V and 1 base at J, with 15 bases between. Germline values: CDR1 MNHEY, CDR2 SMNVEV (reference sequence). CDR3 bases: TGTGCCAGCAGGCTCTGGGGGCAAGAGAACACTGAAGCTTTCTTT. It translates to CASRLWGQENTEAFF.

The sample holds a few counts of this clone. The V call is TRBV11-3, the J call TRBJ1-2; D not certain. Germline CDR1 and CDR2: SGHNT and YENEEA. The CDR3 has 13 amino acids. Trimming left V 4 bases short and J 8 bases short, with 14 bases between. The CDR3 DNA is TGTGCCAGCAGCTCGTATCTCCTGGAAGGCTACACCTTC. Protein: CASSSYLLEGYTF.

J is TRBJ2-1 and V is TRBV14; no clear D. Germline CDR1 is SGHDN and CDR2 is FVKESK. The ends were cut back, 0 bases at V and 6 bases at J, with 6 bases in the middle. The CDR3 has 13 amino acids. The CDR3 spells CASSQDNSNEQFF. In DNA form, the CDR3 reads TGTGCCAGCAGCCAAGACAACTCCAATGAGCAGTTCTTC.

The chain links TRBV6-6 to TRBJ2-5; 8 nucleotides agree with TRBD1. CDR1 and CDR2 from the germline V gene are MNHNY and SVGAGI (reference sequence). V was pared by 6 bases and J by 2 bases, with 8 bases of the junction left unmatched. This CDR3 is built from 15 residues. As DNA, the CDR3 is TGTGCCAGCAGCAAAACCTGGACAGGGCAAGAGACCCAGTACTTC. Amino acids: CASSKTWTGQETQYF.

CDR3: CASSASGTGVYNEQFF. For the CDR3, the DNA is TGTGCCAGCAGCGCTTCCGGGACAGGGGTCTACAATGAGCAGTTCTTC. The chain joins TRBV5-6 to TRBJ2-1; 10 nucleotides align to TRBD1. Germline V gene data show CDR1 as SGHDT and CDR2 as YYEEEE. V lost 4 bases to trimming and J lost 3 bases; unmatched junction nucleotides: 7. This CDR3 comprises 16 residues.

The chain employs TRBV30 and TRBJ1-3; a possible D gene is TRBD1 (5 bases). CDR3 length: 15 amino acids. The ends were cut back, 5 bases at V and 0 bases at J, with 14 bases in the middle. Germline CDR1 reads GTSNPN; CDR2 reads SVGIG (reference sequence). The CDR3 reads CAWSHQGSSGNTIYF. CDR3 sequence (DNA): TGTGCCTGGTCCCATCAGGGTTCCTCTGGAAACACCATATATTTT.

This sequence joins TRBV7-9 and TRBJ2-1, with D perhaps TRBD1 (6 bases). V lost 1 base and J 6 bases, leaving 13 bases between the germline ends. CDR3 length: 15 residues. Looked up from germline, CDR1 is SEHNR and CDR2 is FQNEAQ (reference sequence). DNA for the CDR3: TGTGCCAGCAGCTTAGGGGCAGGGGTTACCAATGAGCAGTTCTTC. Its translation: CASSLGAGVTNEQFF. The full variable domain, its missing parts supplied by reference TRBV7-9 and TRBJ2-1, is DTGVSQNPRHKITKRGQNVTFRCDPISEHNRLYWYRQTLGQGPEFLTYFQNEAQLEKSRLLSDRFSAERPKGSFSTLEIQRTEQGDSAMYLCASSLGAGVTNEQFFGPGTRLTVL.

In this sample, this clone turned up a few times. The genes are TRBV4-3 and TRBJ1-1; no clear D. This CDR3 is built from 13 residues. Germline V gives CDR1 LGHNA, CDR2 YSLEER. Trimming pared 0 bases from V and 7 bases from J, leaving 9 bases between. CDR3 nucleotides: TGCGCCAGCAGCCAAGAGGGGAAAGGTGAAGCTTTCTTT. Translation: CASSQEGKGEAFF.

This clone came up a few times. CDR3 sequence: CASSLVRRGPNTEAFF. The CDR3 DNA is TGTGCCAGCAGCTTAGTCCGACGGGGGCCGAACACTGAAGCTTTCTTT. This chain joins TRBV13 and TRBJ1-1; weak D call: TRBD1 (6 bases). The V gene lost 1 base and the J gene lost 1 base, with 13 bases spanning the gap. This CDR3 contains 16 residues. Germline CDR1 is PRHDT and CDR2 is FYEKMQ (reference sequence).

This clone was counted at least ten times. The CDR3 here is CASSPGGEKLFF. The CDR3 DNA is TGTGCCAGCAGCCCAGGGGGTGAAAAACTGTTTTTT. The chain is built from TRBV5-5 and TRBJ1-4, with 7 nucleotides matching TRBD1. CDR1 SGHKS and CDR2 YYEKEE come from the germline V gene (reference sequence). With 4 bases clipped from V and 7 bases from J, the junction kept 1 base outside the gene matches. There are 12 residues in the CDR3.

This clone has ten or more counts. The rearrangement links TRBV7-3 to TRBJ2-3, with D perhaps matching TRBD2 (6 bases). CDR1 and CDR2 from the germline V gene are SGHTA and FQGTGA. V was clipped by 2 bases and J by 0 bases, with 9 bases between them. CDR3 length equals 15 residues. CDR3 loop: CASSLLRESTDTQYF. The DNA for the CDR3 is TGTGCCAGCAGCTTATTACGGGAGAGCACAGATACGCAGTATTTT.

This clone was seen a few times. The chain joins TRBV5-1 to TRBJ1-1; TRBD1 agrees at 10 bases. After removal of 4 bases from V and 4 bases from J, the junction contained 4 bases not matched to a gene. The CDR3 runs to 14 residues. Looked up from germline, CDR1 is SGHRS and CDR2 is YFSETQ. The CDR3 bases are TGCGCCAGCAGCCCGAGGACAGGGGGCACTGAAGCTTTCTTT. Amino acids: CASSPRTGGTEAFF.

The rearrangement uses TRBV7-9 and TRBJ2-5, with D possibly being TRBD1 (5 bases). The V and J ends lost 3 bases and 0 bases respectively, with 5 bases between them. This CDR3 region has 13 residues. Looked up from germline, CDR1 is SEHNR and CDR2 is FQNEAQ (reference sequence). The CDR3 sequence: CASSFRDQETQYF. The CDR3 DNA reads as TGTGCCAGCAGCTTCAGGGACCAAGAGACCCAGTACTTC.

This clone was counted between two and nine times. The rearrangement joins TRBV4-3 to TRBJ2-1; TRBD2 agrees at 8 bases. The V and J ends lost 3 bases and 1 base, in that order; junction bases with no gene match: 5. The CDR3 has 16 residues. CDR1 and CDR2 (germline): LGHNA, YSLEER. The CDR3 nucleotides read TGCGCCAGCAGCCAGTCTAGCGGGTCATCCTACAATGAGCAGTTCTTC. Encoded protein: CASSQSSGSSYNEQFF.

The chain recombines TRBV11-3 with TRBJ1-5; no definite D call. V dropped 1 base and J dropped 7 bases, with 8 bases sitting between them. This CDR3 contains 13 residues. CDR1 is SGHNT, CDR2 YENEEA, per germline. This CDR3 reads CASSLGPEQPQHF. The CDR3, as DNA: TGTGCCAGCAGCTTAGGCCCCGAACAGCCCCAGCATTTT.

The V gene is TRBV4-2, the J gene TRBJ2-7, with D uncertain. Trimming shortened V by 0 bases and J by 5 bases, and 14 bases separated the two germline ends. This CDR3 has 15 amino acids. Germline CDR1 and CDR2: LGHNA and YNFKEQ. The CDR3 nucleotides read TGTGCCAGCAGCCAAGATACGGGCACCCTTGACGAGCAGTACGTC. It specifies CASSQDTGTLDEQYV.

This clone was seen only a few times. This chain links TRBV15 with TRBJ2-7; 9 nucleotides match TRBD2. The V segment lost 0 bases and the J segment 4 bases; nucleotides outside the gene matches: 4. This CDR3 contains 15 residues. Germline CDR1 and CDR2: LNHNV and YYDKDF (reference sequence). The CDR3 bases are TGTGCCACCAGCAGAGAGACTAGCGGCTTTTACGAGCAGTACTTC. Its translation is CATSRETSGFYEQYF.

The rearrangement uses TRBV5-4 and TRBJ2-4, with 8 bases lining up with TRBD1. With V trimmed by 4 bases and J by 3 bases, 6 bases remained unmatched. This CDR3 is 15 amino acids long. Per germline, CDR1 SGHNT and CDR2 YYREEE (reference sequence). CDR3 protein: CASSKDRAVKNIQYF. The CDR3 region has the DNA TGTGCCAGCAGCAAGGACAGGGCGGTCAAAAACATTCAGTACTTC. Based on the CDR3 plus reference TRBV5-4 and TRBJ2-4, the full variable domain is ETGVTQSPTHLIKTRGQQVTLRCSSQSGHNTVSWYQQALGQGPQFIFQYYREEENGRGNFPPRFSGLQFPNYSSELNVNALELDDSALYLCASSKDRAVKNIQYFGAGTRLSVL.

CDR3 in DNA: TGTGCCAGCAGCGCCCCCGGGGGACTCCGATCCTACAATGAGCAGTTCTTC. The encoded protein is CASSAPGGLRSYNEQFF. The V and J genes are TRBV9 and TRBJ2-1; D is possibly TRBD2 (6 bases). Germline CDR1 reads SGDLS; CDR2 reads YYNGEE. The CDR3 loop spans 17 amino acids. V shed 3 bases and J shed 1 base, with 17 bases lying between them.